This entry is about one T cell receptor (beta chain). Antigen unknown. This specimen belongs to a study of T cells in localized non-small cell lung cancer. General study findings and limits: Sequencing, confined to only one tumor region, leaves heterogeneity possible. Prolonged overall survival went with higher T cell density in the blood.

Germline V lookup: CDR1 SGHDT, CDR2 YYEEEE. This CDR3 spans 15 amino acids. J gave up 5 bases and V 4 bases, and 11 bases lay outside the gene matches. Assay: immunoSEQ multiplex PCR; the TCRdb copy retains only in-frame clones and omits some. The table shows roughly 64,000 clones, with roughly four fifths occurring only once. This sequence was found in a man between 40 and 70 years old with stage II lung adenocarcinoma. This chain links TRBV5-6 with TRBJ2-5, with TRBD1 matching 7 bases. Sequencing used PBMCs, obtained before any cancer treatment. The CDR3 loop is CASSPVQTGLETQYF. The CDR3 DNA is TGTGCCAGCAGCCCCGTTCAGACAGGGCTGGAGACCCAGTACTTC.